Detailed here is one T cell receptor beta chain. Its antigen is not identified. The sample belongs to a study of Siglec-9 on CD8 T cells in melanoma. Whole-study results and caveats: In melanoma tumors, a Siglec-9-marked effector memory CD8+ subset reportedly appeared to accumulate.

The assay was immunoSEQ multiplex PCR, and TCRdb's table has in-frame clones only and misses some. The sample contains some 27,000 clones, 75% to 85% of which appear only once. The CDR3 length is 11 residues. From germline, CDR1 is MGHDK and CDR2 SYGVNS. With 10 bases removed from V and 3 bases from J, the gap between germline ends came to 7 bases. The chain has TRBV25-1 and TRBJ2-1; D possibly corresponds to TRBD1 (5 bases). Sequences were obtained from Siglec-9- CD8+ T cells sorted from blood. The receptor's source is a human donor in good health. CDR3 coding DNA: TGTGCCATGGGGCGCTACAATGAGCAGTTCTTC. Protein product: CAMGRYNEQFF.